Listed here are 3 T cell receptor beta chains from one sample, sequenced in a study of beta chain features in type 1 diabetes. No antigen has been identified for these receptors. The study's findings and limits: TCRB CDR3 length was moderately but significantly reduced in all four CD4+ subsets of Type 1 diabetes patients.

TCRB transcripts that were expressed got sequenced, as all of the isolated RNA had been reverse transcribed. Assay: immunoSEQ multiplex PCR; the TCRdb copy retains only in-frame clones and omits some. The sample contains about 180,000 clones, over 6% of which appear only once. Sequencing used central memory CD4+ T cells from blood. All receptors derive from a young man with type 1 diabetes.

This clone was observed many times. The CDR3 DNA reads TGTGCCAGCAGTCCCCGGGGGGAGTACTCTGGGGCCAACGTCCTGACTTTC. It codes for CASSPRGEYSGANVLTF. The chain recombines TRBV27 with TRBJ2-6; the match to TRBD2 covers 7 bases. This CDR3 region has 17 residues. Germline V gives CDR1 MNHEY, CDR2 SMNVEV (reference sequence). Trimming removed 5 bases from V and 0 bases from J; junction bases left unmatched: 7.

This chain joins TRBV7-8 and TRBJ1-1; D is ambiguous. V lost 5 bases and J lost 0, with 13 bases in between. CDR1 SGHVS and CDR2 FQNEAQ come from the germline V gene. CDR3 size: 15 residues. The CDR3 loop is CASSPFNGVNTEAFF. The CDR3 DNA is TGTGCCAGCAGCCCTTTCAACGGGGTGAACACTGAAGCTTTCTTT.

In its sample, this clone was seen a few times. The rearrangement links TRBV6-5 to TRBJ1-3, with 7 bases that match TRBD1. The CDR3 spans 14 residues. The V gene end was trimmed by 6 bases and the J gene end by 3 bases; junction bases not matched to a gene: 5. The germline V gene encodes CDR1 MNHEY and CDR2 SVGAGI. This CDR3 reads CASSRQGFGNTIYF. The CDR3 DNA sequence: TGTGCCAGCAGCCGACAGGGTTTTGGAAACACCATATATTTT.